This TCR beta chain was sequenced in a study of early T cells in non-severe SARS-CoV-2 infection. Only a few counts were recorded for this clonotype. From the 5' RACE reads, TCRdb called clonotypes with MiXCR, one entry per CDR3 protein. The sample holds 52,000 or so distinct CDR3 sequences, about an eighth seen once. The CDR3 consists of 14 residues. Deletions cut 1 base from V and 8 bases from J, with 14 bases between. From germline, CDR1 is MGHRA and CDR2 YSYEKL. The receptor's source is an adult who was a healthcare worker with PCR-confirmed SARS-CoV-2 infection or an uninfected control (not recorded which). Input material: whole blood. V usage is TRBV4-1 and J usage is TRBJ1-2; the D gene is possibly TRBD1 (6 bases). For the CDR3, the DNA is TGCGCCAGCAGCCAAGGAAACCAGGGGTACGGCTACACCTTC. It is translated as CASSQGNQGYGYTF.